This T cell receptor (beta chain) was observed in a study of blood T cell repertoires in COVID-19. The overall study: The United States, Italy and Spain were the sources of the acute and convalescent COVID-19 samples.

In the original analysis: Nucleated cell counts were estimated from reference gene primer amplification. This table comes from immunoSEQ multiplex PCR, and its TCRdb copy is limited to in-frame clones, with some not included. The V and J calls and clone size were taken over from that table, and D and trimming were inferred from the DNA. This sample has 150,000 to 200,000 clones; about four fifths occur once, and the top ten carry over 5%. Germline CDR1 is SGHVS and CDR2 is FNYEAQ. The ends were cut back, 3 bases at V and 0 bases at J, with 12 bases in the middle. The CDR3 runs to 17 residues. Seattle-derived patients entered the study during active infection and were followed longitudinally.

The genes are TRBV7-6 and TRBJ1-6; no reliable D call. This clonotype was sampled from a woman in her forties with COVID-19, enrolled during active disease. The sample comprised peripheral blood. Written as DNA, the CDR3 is TGTGCCAGCAGCTTGAGCGGTACGAGCTCCTATAATTCACCCCTCCACTTT. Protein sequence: CASSLSGTSSYNSPLHF.